Here is one T cell receptor (beta chain) with its context. The source of the sample is a study of control samples from healthy donors and cancer patients. Profiled with immunoSEQ multiplex PCR; TCRdb holds only in-frame clones, not every one. The repertoire holds approximately 110,000 clones, with approximately 93% as singletons. Per germline, CDR1 SGDLS and CDR2 YYNGEE. This CDR3 is built from 13 residues. V lost 1 base, J lost 9 bases, and 6 bases stayed unmatched. Input material: blood. The receptor's source is a woman aged 18-30 years in good health. The chain joins TRBV9 to TRBJ2-7, with 8 bases that match TRBD1. CDR3 loop: CASSVTGGGRQYF. DNA of the CDR3: TGTGCCAGCAGCGTAACAGGGGGAGGAAGGCAGTACTTC.